The TCR beta chain described here comes from a study of blood T cells in healthy people across ages. Study-wide findings and caveats: No conclusive comparison of naive versus antigen-experienced cells was possible with unsorted PBMCs. Per million T cells, TCR beta diversity dropped about linearly as age rose. Calculation of diversity from one million T cells yielded estimates considered to be underestimates.

Germline values: CDR1 DFQATT, CDR2 SNEGSKA (reference sequence). The CDR3 length is 14 residues. Unmatched junction bases numbered 6, after V lost 5 bases and J lost 1 base. Remarks on this clonotype: What it binds is unknown.

In each sample, at least 6 million PBMCs were isolated. Primers used in a second PCR of about 7 to 12 cycles were a sample-barcoded 5' primer and a J-beta primer mix. Each CDR3 protein gets one entry after TCRdb re-called the 5' RACE reads with MiXCR. The table lists around 1,500,000 distinct CDR3 sequences, around 42% of them singletons. The sequence derives from a woman in her late teens or twenties in good health. The sequenced material came from blood. V gene TRBV20-1 combines with J gene TRBJ2-3, with 7 positions matching TRBD2. The CDR3 loop reads CSASSGMGTDTQYF. Written as DNA, the CDR3 is TGCAGTGCTTCTAGCGGTATGGGCACAGATACGCAGTATTTT.